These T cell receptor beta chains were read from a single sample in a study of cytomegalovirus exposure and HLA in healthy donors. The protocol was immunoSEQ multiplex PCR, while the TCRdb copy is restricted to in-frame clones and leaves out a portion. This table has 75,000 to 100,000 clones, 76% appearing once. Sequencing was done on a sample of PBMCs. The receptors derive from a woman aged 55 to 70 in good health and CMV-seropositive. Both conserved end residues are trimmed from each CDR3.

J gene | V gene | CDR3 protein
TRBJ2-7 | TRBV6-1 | ASRPKGQGREEQY
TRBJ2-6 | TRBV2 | ASSELAFGANVLT
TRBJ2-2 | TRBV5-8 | ASSFSVLQGELF
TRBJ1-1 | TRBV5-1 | ASSPTANTEAF
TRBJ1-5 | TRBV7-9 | ASSPDIFGNQPQH
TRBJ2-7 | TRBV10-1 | ASSESWRGADEQY
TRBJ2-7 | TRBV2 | ASNPRTGGFEQY
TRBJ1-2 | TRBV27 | ASSSWGMNYGYT
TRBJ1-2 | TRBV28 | ASSFSAYRASWGYT
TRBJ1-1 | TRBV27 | ASSLFRGTEAF
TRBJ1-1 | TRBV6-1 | ASSRYTEAF
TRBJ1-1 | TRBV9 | ASSGDRGTEAF
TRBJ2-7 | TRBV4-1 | ASSQITGTSYEQY
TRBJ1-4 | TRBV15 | ATSRSKADRLGEKLF
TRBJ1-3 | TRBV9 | ASSPWDRKNTIY
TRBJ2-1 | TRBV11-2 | ASSLQGTPNNEQF
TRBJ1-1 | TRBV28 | ASSLAGFNTEAF
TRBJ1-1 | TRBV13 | AAHRGPTTEAF
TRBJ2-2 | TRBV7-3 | ASSPRGSGELF
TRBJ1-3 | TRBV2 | ASTWGRRSGNTIY
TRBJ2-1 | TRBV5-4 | ASSLVGPGGEQF
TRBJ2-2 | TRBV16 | ASSRTGETGELF
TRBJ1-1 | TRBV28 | ASSFVLTGRMNTEAF